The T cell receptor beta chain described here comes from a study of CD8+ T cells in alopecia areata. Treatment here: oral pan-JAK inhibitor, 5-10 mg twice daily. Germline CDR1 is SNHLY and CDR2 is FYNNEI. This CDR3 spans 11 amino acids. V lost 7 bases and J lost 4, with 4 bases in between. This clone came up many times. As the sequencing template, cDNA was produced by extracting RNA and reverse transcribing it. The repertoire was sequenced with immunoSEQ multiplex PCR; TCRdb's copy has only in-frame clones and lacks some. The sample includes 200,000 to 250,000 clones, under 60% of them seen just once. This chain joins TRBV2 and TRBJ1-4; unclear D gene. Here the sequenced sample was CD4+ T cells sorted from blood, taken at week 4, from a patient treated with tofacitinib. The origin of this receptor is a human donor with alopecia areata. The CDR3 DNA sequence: TGTGCCAGCACCTATAATGAAAAACTGTTTTTT. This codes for CASTYNEKLFF. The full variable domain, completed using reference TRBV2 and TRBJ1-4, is EPEVTQTPSHQVTQMGQEVILRCVPISNHLYFYWYRQILGQKVEFLVSFYNNEISEKSEIFDDQFSVERPDGSNFTLKIRSTKLEDSAMYFCASTYNEKLFFGSGTQLSVL.